This T cell receptor (beta chain) is drawn from a study of response to subunit inactivated influenza vaccine. Regarding the study as a whole: The authors proposed limited new T cell recruitment per seasonal influenza vaccination.

MiXCR, run by TCRdb on the RT-PCR reads, gives a single entry per CDR3 protein. The data show a few hundred thousand distinct CDR3 sequences, 14% seen once. Germline V gene data show CDR1 as DFQATT and CDR2 as SNEGSKA (reference sequence). V was shortened by 5 bases and J by 3 bases, with 14 bases between the two germline ends. This CDR3 comprises 15 residues. This clonotype was observed a few times. Its matching antigen is unknown. The sequences come from PBMCs from blood, collected about 11 days after vaccination. The chain employs TRBV20-1 and TRBJ2-6, with D tentatively TRBD2 (5 bases). The clonotype comes from a man aged 50-60 years who received an inactivated influenza vaccine. The CDR3 nucleotides are TGCAGTGCTCAAAAGGGAGAACTTGGGGCCAACGTCCTGACTTTC. Translating it yields CSAQKGELGANVLTF.